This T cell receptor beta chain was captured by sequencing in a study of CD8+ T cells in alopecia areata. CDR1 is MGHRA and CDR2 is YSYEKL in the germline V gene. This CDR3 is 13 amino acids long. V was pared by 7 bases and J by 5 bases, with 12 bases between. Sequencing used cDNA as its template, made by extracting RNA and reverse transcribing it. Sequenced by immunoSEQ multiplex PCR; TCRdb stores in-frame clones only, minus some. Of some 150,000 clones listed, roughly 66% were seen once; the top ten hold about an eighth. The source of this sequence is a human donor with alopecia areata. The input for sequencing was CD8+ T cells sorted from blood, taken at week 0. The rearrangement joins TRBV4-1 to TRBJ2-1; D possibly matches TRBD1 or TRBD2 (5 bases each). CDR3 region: CASTGQGNNEQFF. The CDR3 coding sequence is TGCGCCAGCACGGGGCAGGGTAACAATGAGCAGTTCTTC.